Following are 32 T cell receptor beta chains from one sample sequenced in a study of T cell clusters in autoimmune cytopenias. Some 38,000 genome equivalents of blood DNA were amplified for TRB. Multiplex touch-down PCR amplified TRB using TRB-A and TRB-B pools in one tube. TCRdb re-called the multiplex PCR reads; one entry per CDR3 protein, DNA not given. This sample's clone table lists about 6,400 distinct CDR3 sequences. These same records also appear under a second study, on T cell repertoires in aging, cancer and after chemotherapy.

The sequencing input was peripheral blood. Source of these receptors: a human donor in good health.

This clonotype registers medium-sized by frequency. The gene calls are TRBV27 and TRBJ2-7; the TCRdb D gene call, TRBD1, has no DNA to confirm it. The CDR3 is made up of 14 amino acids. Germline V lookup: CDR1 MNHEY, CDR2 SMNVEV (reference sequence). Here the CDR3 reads CATKKRDGAYEQYF.

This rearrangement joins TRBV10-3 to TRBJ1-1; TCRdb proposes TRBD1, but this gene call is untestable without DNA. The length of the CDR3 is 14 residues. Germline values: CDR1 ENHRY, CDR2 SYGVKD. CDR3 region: CAISDLGGGTEAFF.

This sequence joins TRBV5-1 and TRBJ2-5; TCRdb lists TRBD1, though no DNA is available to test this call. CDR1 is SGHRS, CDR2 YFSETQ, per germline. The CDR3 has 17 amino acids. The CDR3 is CASSLAGTGDLQETQYF.

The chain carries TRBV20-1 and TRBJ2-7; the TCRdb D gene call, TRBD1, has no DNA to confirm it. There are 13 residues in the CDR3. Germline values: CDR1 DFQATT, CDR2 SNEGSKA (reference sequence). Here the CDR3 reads CSAIEGHPYEQYF.

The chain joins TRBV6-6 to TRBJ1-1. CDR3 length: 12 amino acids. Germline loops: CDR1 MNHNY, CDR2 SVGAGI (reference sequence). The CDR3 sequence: CATTSPAREAFF.

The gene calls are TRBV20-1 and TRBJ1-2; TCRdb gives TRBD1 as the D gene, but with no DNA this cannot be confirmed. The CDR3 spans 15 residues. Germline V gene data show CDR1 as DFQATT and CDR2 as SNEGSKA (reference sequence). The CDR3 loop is CSARDPQGAVYGYTF.

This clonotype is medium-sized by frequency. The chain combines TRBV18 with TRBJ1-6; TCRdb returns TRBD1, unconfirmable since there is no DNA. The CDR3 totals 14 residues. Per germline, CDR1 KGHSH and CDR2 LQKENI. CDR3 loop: CASSPSTGNSPLHF.

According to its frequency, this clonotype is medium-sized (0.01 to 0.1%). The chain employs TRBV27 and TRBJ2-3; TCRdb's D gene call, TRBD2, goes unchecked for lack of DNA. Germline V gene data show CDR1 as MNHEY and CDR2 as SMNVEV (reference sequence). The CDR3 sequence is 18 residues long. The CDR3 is CASSFRGTSGHPPDTQYF.

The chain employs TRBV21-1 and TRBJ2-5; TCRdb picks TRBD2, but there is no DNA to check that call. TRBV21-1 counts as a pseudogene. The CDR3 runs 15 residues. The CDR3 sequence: CASPTSGGGQETQYF.

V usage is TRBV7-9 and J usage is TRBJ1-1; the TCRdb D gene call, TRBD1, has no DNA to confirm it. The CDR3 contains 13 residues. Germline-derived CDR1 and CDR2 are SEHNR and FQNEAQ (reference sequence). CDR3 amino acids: CASSVTDSFEAFF.

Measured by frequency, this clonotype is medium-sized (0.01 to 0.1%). CDR3 sequence: CATGTGVQPQHF. V and J are TRBV19 and TRBJ1-5; the D call from TCRdb, TRBD1, cannot be confirmed without DNA. In germline, CDR1 is LNHDA, CDR2 SQIVND (reference sequence). The length of the CDR3 is 12 residues.

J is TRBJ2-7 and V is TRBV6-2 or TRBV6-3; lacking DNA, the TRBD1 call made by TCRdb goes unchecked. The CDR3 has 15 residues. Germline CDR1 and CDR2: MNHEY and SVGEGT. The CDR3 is CASSYSGQADYEQYF.

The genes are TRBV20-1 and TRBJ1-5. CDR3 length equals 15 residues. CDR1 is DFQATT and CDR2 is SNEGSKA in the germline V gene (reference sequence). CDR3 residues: CSASSGRGGNQPQHF.

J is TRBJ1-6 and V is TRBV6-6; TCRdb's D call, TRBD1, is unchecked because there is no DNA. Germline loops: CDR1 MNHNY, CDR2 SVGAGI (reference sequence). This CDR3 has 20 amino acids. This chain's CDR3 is CASSYTNFLGTGADNSPLHF.

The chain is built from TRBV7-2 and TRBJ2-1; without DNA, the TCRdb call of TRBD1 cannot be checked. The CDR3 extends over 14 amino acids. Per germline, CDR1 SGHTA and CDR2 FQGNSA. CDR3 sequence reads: CASSPSGGGAGQFF.

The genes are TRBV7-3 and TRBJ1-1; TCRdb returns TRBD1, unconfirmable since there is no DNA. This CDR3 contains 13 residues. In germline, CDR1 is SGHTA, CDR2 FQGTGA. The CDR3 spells CASRQGSGTEAFF.

CDR3 residues: CASSLGGGQPQHF. V and J are TRBV7-2 and TRBJ1-5. Germline lookup yields CDR1 SGHTA and CDR2 FQGNSA. The CDR3 is 13 amino acids. The complete variable domain, with remaining parts taken from reference TRBV7-2 and TRBJ1-5, reads GAGVSQSPSNKVTEKGKDVELRCDPISGHTALYWYRQSLGQGLEFLIYFQGNSAPDKSGLPSDRFSAERTGGSVSTLTIQRTQQEDSAVYLCASSLGGGQPQHFGDGTRLSIL.

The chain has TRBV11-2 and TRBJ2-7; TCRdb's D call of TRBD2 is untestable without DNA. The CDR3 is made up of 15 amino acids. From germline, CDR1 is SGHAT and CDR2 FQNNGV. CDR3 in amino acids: CASRRASGGSYEQYF.

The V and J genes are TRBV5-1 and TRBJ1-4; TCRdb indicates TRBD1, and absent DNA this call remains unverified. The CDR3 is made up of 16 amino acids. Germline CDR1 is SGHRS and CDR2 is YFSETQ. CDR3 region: CASSLVGAGTNEKLFF.

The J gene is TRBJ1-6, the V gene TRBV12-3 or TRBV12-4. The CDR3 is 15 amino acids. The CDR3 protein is CASRDWGSYNSPLHF.

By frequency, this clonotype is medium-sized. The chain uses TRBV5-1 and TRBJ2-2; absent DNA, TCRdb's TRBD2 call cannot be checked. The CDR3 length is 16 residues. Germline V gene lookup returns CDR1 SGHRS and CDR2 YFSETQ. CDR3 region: CASSLEGTSVGGELFF.

CDR3 in amino acids: CASSESPRNTEAFF. The chain links TRBV6-1 to TRBJ1-1. Looked up from germline, CDR1 is MNHNS and CDR2 is SASEGT. The length of the CDR3 is 14 residues.

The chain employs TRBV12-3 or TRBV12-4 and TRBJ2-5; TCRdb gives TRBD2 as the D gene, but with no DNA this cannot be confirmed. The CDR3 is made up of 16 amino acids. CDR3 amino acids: CASSILRLAGGPAQYF.

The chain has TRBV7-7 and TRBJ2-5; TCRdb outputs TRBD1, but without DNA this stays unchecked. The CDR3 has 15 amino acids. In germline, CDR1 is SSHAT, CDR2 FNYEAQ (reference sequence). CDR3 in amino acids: CASSLSLDREETQYF.

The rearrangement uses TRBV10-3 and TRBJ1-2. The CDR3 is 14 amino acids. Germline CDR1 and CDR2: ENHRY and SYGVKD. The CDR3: CAISESGSTYGYTF.

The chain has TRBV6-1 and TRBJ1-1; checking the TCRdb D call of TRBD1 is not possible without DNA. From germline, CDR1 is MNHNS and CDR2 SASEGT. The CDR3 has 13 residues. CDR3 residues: CASSTGWNTEAFF.

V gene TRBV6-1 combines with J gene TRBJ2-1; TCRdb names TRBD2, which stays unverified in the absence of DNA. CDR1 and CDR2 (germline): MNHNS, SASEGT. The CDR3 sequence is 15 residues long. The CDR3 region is CASTRAGGSYNEQFF.

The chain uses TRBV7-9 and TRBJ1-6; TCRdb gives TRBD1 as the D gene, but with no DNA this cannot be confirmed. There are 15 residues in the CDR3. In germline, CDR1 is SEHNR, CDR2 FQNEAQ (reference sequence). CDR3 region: CASSSVRDRGSPLHF.

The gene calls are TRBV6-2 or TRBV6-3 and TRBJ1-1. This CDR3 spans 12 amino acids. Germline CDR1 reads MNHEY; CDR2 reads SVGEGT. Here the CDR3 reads CASSHYGTEAFF.

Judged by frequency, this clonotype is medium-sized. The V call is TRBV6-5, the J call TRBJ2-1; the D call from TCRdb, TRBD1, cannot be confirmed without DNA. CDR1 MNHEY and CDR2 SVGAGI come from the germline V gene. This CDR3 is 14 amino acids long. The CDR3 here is CASKGGQLYNEQFF.

The CDR3 loop is CASSTQGGLAKNIQYF. V is TRBV19 and J is TRBJ2-4; the TRBD1 assignment by TCRdb is unverifiable without DNA. The CDR3 runs to 16 residues. Germline V gene data show CDR1 as LNHDA and CDR2 as SQIVND (reference sequence).

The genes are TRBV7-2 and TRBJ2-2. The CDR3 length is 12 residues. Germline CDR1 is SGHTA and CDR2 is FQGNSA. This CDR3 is CASSLSDGELFF.